The T cell receptor (beta chain) under discussion was sequenced for a study of CD8 T cells in ankylosing spondylitis. Study outcomes and limitations: A subset of motif variants has previously been described in the synovial fluid and blood of reactive arthritis. Characteristic of ankylosing spondylitis blood, it appeared, was a TCR beta motif comprising fewer than 10 highly homologous variants. From matched ankylosing spondylitis synovial fluid, disease-linked clones were reportedly recovered at significantly enriched levels. Disease-linked clones were CD8+ and relatively rare in peripheral blood.

This clonotype was seen a few times. Its antigen remains unidentified. CDR1 MNHNS and CDR2 SASEGT come from the germline V gene. CDR3 length equals 14 residues. V was pared by 7 bases and J by 2 bases, with 14 bases between. Generation of TCR beta libraries employed quantitative 5'-RACE incorporating molecular barcodes. A single record per CDR3 protein comes from TCRdb applying MiXCR to the 5' RACE reads. The table lists about 800,000 distinct CDR3 sequences, about 12% of them singletons. The sample taken for sequencing was blood, either unsorted or a sorted T cell fraction (not recorded which). The J gene is TRBJ2-5, the V gene TRBV6-1; D remains ambiguous. This receptor was taken from a male donor with ankylosing spondylitis. The CDR3: CASTPPGIQETQYF. CDR3 nucleotide sequence: TGTGCCAGCACCCCTCCCGGTATACAAGAGACCCAGTACTTC.